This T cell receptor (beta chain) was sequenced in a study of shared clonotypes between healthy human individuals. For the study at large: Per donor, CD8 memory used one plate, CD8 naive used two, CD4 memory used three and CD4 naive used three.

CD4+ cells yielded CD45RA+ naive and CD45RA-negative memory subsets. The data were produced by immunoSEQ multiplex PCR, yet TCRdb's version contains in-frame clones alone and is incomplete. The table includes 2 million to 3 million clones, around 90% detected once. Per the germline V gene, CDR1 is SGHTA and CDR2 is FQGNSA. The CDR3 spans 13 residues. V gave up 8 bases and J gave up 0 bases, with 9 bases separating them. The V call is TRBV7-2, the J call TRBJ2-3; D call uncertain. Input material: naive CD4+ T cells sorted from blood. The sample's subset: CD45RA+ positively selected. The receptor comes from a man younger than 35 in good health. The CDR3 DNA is TGTGCCAGCGGCACTCTCAGCACAGATACGCAGTATTTT. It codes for CASGTLSTDTQYF.